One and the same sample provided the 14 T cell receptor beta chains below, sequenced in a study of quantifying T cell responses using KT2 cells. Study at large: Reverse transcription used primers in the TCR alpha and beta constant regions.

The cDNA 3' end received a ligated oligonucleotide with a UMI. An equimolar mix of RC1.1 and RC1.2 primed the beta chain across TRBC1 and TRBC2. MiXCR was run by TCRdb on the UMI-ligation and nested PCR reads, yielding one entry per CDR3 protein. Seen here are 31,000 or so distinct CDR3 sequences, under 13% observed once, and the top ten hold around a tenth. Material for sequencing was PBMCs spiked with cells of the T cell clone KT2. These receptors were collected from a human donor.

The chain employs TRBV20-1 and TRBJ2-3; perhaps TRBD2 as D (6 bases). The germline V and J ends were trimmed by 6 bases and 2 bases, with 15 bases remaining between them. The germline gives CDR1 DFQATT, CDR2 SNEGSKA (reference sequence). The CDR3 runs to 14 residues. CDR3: CSATGGTDTDTQYF. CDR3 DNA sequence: TGCAGTGCAACCGGAGGGACCGACACAGATACGCAGTATTTT.

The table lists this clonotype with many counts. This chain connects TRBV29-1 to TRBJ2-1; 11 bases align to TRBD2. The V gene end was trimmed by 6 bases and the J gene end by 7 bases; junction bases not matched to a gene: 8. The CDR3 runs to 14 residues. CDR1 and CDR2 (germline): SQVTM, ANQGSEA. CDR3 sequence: CSVGLAGGGNEQFF. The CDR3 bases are TGCAGCGTCGGTCTAGCGGGAGGTGGTAATGAGCAGTTCTTC.

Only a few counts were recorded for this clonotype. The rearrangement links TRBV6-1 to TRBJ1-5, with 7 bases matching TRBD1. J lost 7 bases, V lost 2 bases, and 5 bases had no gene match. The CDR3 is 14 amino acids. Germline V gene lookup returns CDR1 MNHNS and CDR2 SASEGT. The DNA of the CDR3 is TGTGCCAGCAGTGAACGCAGGGGGGGGCAGCCCCAGCATTTT. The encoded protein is CASSERRGGQPQHF.

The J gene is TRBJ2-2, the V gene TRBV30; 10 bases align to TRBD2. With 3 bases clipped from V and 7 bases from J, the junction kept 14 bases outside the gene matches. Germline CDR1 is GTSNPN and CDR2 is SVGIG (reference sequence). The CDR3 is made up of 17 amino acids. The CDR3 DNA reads TGTGCCTGGAGCGTCCTAATTTCTAGCGGGGGTTACGGGGAGCTGTTTTTT. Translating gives CAWSVLISSGGYGELFF.

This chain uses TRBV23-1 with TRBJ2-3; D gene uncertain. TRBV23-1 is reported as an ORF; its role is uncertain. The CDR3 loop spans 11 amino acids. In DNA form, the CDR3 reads TGCGCAGAATTTTGGCCAGATACGCAGTATTTT. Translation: CAEFWPDTQYF.

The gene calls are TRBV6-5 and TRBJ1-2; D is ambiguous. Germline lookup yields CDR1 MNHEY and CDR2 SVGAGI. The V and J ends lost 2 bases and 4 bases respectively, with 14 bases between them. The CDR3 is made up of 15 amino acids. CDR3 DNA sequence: TGTGCCAGCAGTTACCGTCCCGGAGTAATCTATGGCTACACCTTC. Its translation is CASSYRPGVIYGYTF.

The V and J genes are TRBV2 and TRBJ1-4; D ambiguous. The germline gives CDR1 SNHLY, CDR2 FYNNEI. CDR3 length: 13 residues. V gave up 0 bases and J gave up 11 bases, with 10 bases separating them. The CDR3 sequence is CASSEAHTSKLFF. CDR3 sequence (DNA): TGTGCCAGCAGTGAAGCACACACTAGTAAACTGTTTTTT. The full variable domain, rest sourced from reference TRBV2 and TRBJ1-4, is EPEVTQTPSHQVTQMGQEVILRCVPISNHLYFYWYRQILGQKVEFLVSFYNNEISEKSEIFDDQFSVERPDGSNFTLKIRSTKLEDSAMYFCASSEAHTSKLFFGSGTQLSVL.

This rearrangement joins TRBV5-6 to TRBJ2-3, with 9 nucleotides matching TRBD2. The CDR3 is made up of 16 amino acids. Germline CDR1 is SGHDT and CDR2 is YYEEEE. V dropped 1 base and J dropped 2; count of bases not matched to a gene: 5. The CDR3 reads CASSLTSGLSTDTQYF. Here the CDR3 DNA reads TGTGCCAGCAGCTTGACTAGCGGGCTTTCCACAGATACGCAGTATTTT.

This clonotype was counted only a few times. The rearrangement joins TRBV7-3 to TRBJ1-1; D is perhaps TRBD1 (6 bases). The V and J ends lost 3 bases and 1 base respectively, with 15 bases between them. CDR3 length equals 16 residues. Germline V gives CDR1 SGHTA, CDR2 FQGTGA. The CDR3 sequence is CASSFNRVQGNTEAFF. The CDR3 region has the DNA TGTGCCAGCAGCTTCAACCGCGTACAGGGGAACACTGAAGCTTTCTTT. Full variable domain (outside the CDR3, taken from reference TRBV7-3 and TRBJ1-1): GAGVSQTPSNKVTEKGKYVELRCDPISGHTALYWYRQSLGQGPEFLIYFQGTGAADDSGLPNDRFFAVRPEGSVSTLKIQRTERGDSAVYLCASSFNRVQGNTEAFFGQGTRLTVV.

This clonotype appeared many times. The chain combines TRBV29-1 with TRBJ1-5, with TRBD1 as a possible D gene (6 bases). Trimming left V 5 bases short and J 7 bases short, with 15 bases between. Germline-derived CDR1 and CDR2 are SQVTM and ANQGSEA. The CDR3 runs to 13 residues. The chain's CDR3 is CSVSQGNRQPQHF. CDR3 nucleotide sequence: TGCAGCGTTTCCCAGGGGAATCGACAGCCCCAGCATTTT.

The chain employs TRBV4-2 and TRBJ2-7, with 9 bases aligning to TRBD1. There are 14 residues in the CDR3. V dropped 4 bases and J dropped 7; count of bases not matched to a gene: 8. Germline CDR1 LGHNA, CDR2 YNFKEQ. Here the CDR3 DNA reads TGTGCCAGCAGCCGCGACAGGGGGGTTCGAGAGCAGTACTTC. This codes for CASSRDRGVREQYF.

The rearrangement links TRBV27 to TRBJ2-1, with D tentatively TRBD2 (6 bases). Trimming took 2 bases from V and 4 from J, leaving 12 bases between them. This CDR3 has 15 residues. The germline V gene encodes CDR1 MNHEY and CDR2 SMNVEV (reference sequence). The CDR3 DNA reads TGTGCCAGCAGTTTACGCCGGGAGAGTTACAATGAGCAGTTCTTC. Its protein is CASSLRRESYNEQFF.

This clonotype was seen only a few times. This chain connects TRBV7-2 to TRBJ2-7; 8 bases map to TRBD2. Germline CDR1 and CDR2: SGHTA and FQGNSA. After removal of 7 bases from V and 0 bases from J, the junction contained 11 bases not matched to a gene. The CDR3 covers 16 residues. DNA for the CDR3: TGTGCCAGCACCCTTAGCGGGGCCGTGAGCTCCTACGAGCAGTACTTC. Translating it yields CASTLSGAVSSYEQYF. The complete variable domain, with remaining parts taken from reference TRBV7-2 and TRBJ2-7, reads GAGVSQSPSNKVTEKGKDVELRCDPISGHTALYWYRQSLGQGLEFLIYFQGNSAPDKSGLPSDRFSAERTGGSVSTLTIQRTQQEDSAVYLCASTLSGAVSSYEQYFGPGTRLTVT.

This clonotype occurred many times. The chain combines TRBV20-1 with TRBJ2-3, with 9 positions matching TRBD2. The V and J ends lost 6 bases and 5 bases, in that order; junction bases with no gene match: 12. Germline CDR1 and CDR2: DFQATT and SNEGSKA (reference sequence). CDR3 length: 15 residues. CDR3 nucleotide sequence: TGCAGTGCCACCCAAATAGCGGGAGTAAGAGATACGCAGTATTTT. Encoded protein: CSATQIAGVRDTQYF.